Listed below are T cell receptor beta chains from one sample, sequenced in a study of blood T cell repertoires in COVID-19. Profiling relied on immunoSEQ multiplex PCR, and the TCRdb table lists in-frame clones only, not all of them. The table records approximately 26,000 clones, less than 85% of them present only once. What was sequenced was peripheral blood. These TCRs come from an elderly man with active or convalescent COVID-19. The CDR3 runs from the conserved cysteine through the conserved F or W. D genes are given only for firm matches. Expanded clones get a size class; other rows say once, few or many, or leave the size out.

abundance	v_gene	j_gene	d_gene	CDR3nt	CDR3aa
-	TRBV19	TRBJ2-5	-	TGTGCCAGTAGTATTACGGGGAGCGAGACCCAGTACTTC	CASSITGSETQYF
-	TRBV6-5	TRBJ2-7	TRBD1	TGTGCCAGCAGCCGGACAGGGCTGACCTACGAGCAGTACTTC	CASSRTGLTYEQYF
-	TRBV2	TRBJ2-2	-	TGTGCCAGCAGTGAAGTATTATCCGGGTCCGGGGAGCTGTTTTTT	CASSEVLSGSGELFF
few	TRBV28	TRBJ1-3	-	TGTGCCAGCACTGCCTCAGGGGCTGGAAACACCATATATTTT	CASTASGAGNTIYF
-	TRBV19	TRBJ1-2	TRBD1	TGTGCCAGCAAATCCGGGACAGGCGACTATGGCTACACCTTC	CASKSGTGDYGYTF
-	TRBV3-1/TRBV3-2	TRBJ1-6	TRBD1	TGTGCCAGCAGCCAACTACTCGGACAGGCTACTAATTCACCCCTCCACTTT	CASSQLLGQATNSPLHF
-	TRBV3-1/TRBV3-2	TRBJ2-1	-	TGTGCCAGCAGCCAGCGGGGACCCTACAATGAGCAGTTCTTC	CASSQRGPYNEQFF
few	TRBV28	TRBJ2-7	TRBD2	TGTGCCAGCTCCTCCCCCGGACTAGCGGCCTACGAGCAGTACTTC	CASSSPGLAAYEQYF
once	TRBV6-1	TRBJ2-7	TRBD2	TGTGCCAGCAGTGAAGTGCAACTAGCGGGTGGAAACGAGCAGTACTTC	CASSEVQLAGGNEQYF
-	TRBV3-1/TRBV3-2	TRBJ2-1	-	TGTGCCAGCAGCCACCTTCCCGGCGGGGAGCAGTTCTTC	CASSHLPGGEQFF
-	TRBV7-8	TRBJ2-3	-	TGTGCCAGCAGCTTAGACAGACACACAGATACGCAGTATTTT	CASSLDRHTDTQYF
few	TRBV5-1	TRBJ2-1	TRBD2	TGCGCCAGCAGCCCCACCGGGACTAGCGGTGCCTACAATGAGCAGTTCTTC	CASSPTGTSGAYNEQFF
-	TRBV6-5	TRBJ1-5	-	TGTGCCAGCATGAAGGGGCAGGGCAATCAGCCCCAGCATTTT	CASMKGQGNQPQHF
-	TRBV28	TRBJ1-1	-	TGTGCCAGCAGTCCCCCTATAGGGGTGAGGACTGAAGCTTTCTTT	CASSPPIGVRTEAFF
-	TRBV2	TRBJ1-1	TRBD1	TGTGCCAGCACCCAGGGGGGCTACACTGAAGCTTTCTTT	CASTQGGYTEAFF
-	TRBV3-1/TRBV3-2	TRBJ2-5	TRBD2	TGTGCCAGCAGTCCTCGTGTAGCGGGGGGAGAGACCCAGTACTTC	CASSPRVAGGETQYF
-	TRBV7-9	TRBJ2-7	TRBD1	TGTGCCAGCACCCTAAGGACAGGGAACGAGCAGTACTTC	CASTLRTGNEQYF
-	TRBV3-1/TRBV3-2	TRBJ2-2	TRBD2	TGTGCCAGCAGCCAGGGCCTAGCGGGGATGAACACCGGGGAGCTGTTTTTT	CASSQGLAGMNTGELFF
few	TRBV6-5	TRBJ2-7	TRBD2	TGTGCCAGCAGGTTCCTAGCGGGTACCTACGAGCAGTACTTC	CASRFLAGTYEQYF
-	TRBV6-5	TRBJ2-5	TRBD2	TGTGCCAGCAGACCACTAGCGGGAGGGGAGACCCAGTACTTC	CASRPLAGGETQYF
-	TRBV20-1	TRBJ2-3	-	TGCAGTGCTGGGGCGGATACGCAGTATTTT	CSAGADTQYF
-	TRBV23-1	TRBJ2-1	-	TGCGCCTCTAAACGCCCGGGAGCGCAGTTCTTC	CASKRPGAQFF
-	TRBV28	TRBJ2-1	-	TGTGCCAGCAGTTTATCCCGGACTATCCTCAATGAGCAGTTCTTC	CASSLSRTILNEQFF
-	TRBV18	TRBJ1-1	-	TGTGCCAGCTCACCTTTGGGAGGCAGTATCACGAACACTGAAGCTTTCTTT	CASSPLGGSITNTEAFF
-	TRBV13	TRBJ2-7	-	TGTGCCAGCAGCTTAAGGGGGATGGGCGAGCAGTACTTC	CASSLRGMGEQYF
-	TRBV6-5	TRBJ2-3	-	TGTGCCTCGGCGTCCGGGGGACGGGTAGATACGCAGTATTTT	CASASGGRVDTQYF
-	TRBV9	TRBJ2-5	TRBD2	TGTGCCAGCAGCGACAACAGGGGACTAGCGGGAGAAGGACGGGAGACCCAGTACTTC	CASSDNRGLAGEGRETQYF
-	TRBV6-4	TRBJ2-7	TRBD1	TGTGCCAGCAACAGAAGACAGGGGGCCTCCTACGAGCAGTACTTC	CASNRRQGASYEQYF
-	TRBV20-1	TRBJ1-6	-	TGCAGTGCTGGACGGACAGCCCTCCACTTT	CSAGRTALHF
-	TRBV6-1	TRBJ2-5	-	TGTGCCAGCAGTGAAGCGGAGGGATTTGGGGAGACCCAGTACTTC	CASSEAEGFGETQYF
-	TRBV4-1	TRBJ2-5	TRBD1	TGCGCCAGCAGCCAGACAGGGGCCGGGGCCCAGTACTTC	CASSQTGAGAQYF
few	TRBV6-5	TRBJ2-2	TRBD1	TGTGCCAGCAGGCCGGGACAGAGGGGCACCGGGGAGCTGTTTTTT	CASRPGQRGTGELFF
-	TRBV27	TRBJ1-2	-	TGTGCCAGCAGTTTATCGTTTCAGGGCTACTATGGCTACACCTTC	CASSLSFQGYYGYTF
-	TRBV5-5	TRBJ1-1	-	TGTGCCAGCAGCTTGGTGGCAGGGAGGGACACTGAAGCTTTCTTT	CASSLVAGRDTEAFF
-	TRBV18	TRBJ2-7	TRBD2	TGTGCCAGCTCATTTACCGGGGGGGCCGAGCAGTACTTC	CASSFTGGAEQYF
-	TRBV19	TRBJ1-3	-	TGTGCCAGTAGTTCCTTTAGAAGCTCTGGAAACACCATATATTTT	CASSSFRSSGNTIYF
-	TRBV28	TRBJ2-6	-	TGTGCCAGCAGTGCCAGGGGTGTCTGGTACTCTGGGGCCAACGTCCTGACTTTC	CASSARGVWYSGANVLTF
few	TRBV5-1	TRBJ2-2	TRBD2	TGCGCCAGCAGCAGGCAACTAGCGGGGGACACCGGGGAGCTGTTTTTT	CASSRQLAGDTGELFF
-	TRBV5-4	TRBJ1-4	TRBD1	TGTGCCAGCAGCCCTAGTAACAGGGGAACGACTAATGAAAAACTGTTTTTT	CASSPSNRGTTNEKLFF
-	TRBV20-1	TRBJ1-1	-	TGCAGTGCTAGAACACAGGGTGAAGCTTTCTTT	CSARTQGEAFF
-	TRBV2	TRBJ2-2	TRBD2	TGTGCCAGCAGCCCCAGGACTAGCGGAAACACCGGGGAGCTGTTTTTT	CASSPRTSGNTGELFF
-	TRBV5-6	TRBJ2-1	-	TGTGCCAGCAGCTTGACTAGAAGTGAGCAGTTCTTC	CASSLTRSEQFF
-	TRBV18	TRBJ2-5	-	TGTGCCAGCTCACCCTTCGTTCCAGATCAAGAGACCCAGTACTTC	CASSPFVPDQETQYF
-	TRBV18	TRBJ2-5	-	TGTGCCAGCTCACCGGGGCTTCAAGAGACCCAGTACTTC	CASSPGLQETQYF